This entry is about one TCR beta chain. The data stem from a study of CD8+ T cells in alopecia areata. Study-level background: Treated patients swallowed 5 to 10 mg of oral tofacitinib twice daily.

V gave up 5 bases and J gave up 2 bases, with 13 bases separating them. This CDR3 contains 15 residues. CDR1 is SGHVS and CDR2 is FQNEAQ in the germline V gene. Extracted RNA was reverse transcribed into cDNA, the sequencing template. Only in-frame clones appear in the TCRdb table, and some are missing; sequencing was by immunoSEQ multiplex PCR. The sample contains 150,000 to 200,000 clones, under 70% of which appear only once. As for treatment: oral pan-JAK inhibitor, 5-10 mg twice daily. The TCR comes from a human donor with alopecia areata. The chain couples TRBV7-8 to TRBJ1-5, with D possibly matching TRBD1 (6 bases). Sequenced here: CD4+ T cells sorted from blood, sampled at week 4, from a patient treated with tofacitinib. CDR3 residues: CASSRTGGRNQPQHF. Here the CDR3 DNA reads TGTGCCAGCAGCCGTACGGGGGGGCGCAATCAGCCCCAGCATTTT.